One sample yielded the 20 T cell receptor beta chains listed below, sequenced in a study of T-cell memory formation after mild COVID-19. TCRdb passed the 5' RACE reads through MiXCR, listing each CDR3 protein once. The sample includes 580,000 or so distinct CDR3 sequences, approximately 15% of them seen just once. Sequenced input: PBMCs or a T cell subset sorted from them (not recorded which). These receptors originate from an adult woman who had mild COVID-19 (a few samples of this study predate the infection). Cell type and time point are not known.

CDR3 nucleotides: TGCAGCGTTGTAGGTGTGCCCAAAAACATTCAGTACTTC. This translates into CSVVGVPKNIQYF. The V and J genes are TRBV29-1 and TRBJ2-4; D is unclear. V was clipped by 4 bases and J by 2 bases, with 9 bases between them. Germline CDR1 SQVTM, CDR2 ANQGSEA. The CDR3 contains 13 residues.

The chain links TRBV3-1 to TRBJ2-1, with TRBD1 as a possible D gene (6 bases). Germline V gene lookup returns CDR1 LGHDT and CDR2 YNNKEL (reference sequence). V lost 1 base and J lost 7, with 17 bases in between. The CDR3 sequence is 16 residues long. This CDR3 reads CASSQAAGAGSNEQFF. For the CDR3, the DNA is TGTGCCAGCAGCCAAGCCGCAGGGGCAGGGTCGAATGAGCAGTTCTTC.

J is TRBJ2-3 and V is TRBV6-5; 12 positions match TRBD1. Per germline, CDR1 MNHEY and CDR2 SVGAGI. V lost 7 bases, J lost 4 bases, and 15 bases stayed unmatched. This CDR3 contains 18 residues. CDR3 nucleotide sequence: TGTGCCAGCACGCTAAGTCCGGGACAGGGGGCAGGCCCAGATACGCAGTATTTT. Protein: CASTLSPGQGAGPDTQYF.

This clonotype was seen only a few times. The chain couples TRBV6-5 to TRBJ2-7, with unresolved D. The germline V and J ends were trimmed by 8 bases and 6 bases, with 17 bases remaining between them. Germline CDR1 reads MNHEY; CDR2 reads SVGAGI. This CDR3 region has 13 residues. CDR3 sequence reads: CASSAVFRSEQYF. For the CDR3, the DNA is TGTGCCAGCTCCGCAGTATTTCGTAGCGAGCAGTACTTC.

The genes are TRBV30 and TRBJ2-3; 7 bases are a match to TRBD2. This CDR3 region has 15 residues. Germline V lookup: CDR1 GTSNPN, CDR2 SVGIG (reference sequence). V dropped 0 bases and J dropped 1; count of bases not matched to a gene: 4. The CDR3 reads CAWSVGAGRTDTQYF. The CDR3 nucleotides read TGTGCCTGGAGTGTTGGAGCGGGACGCACAGATACGCAGTATTTT.

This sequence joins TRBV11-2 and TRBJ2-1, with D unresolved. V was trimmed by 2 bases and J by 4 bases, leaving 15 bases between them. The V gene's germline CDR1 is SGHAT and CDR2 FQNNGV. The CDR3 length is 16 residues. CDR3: CASSLLDPPPYNEQFF. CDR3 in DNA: TGTGCCAGCAGCTTATTGGATCCCCCGCCATACAATGAGCAGTTCTTC.

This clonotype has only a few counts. CDR3 protein: CASSLALGPPHSNQPQHF. The CDR3 nucleotides read TGTGCCAGCAGTTTAGCGCTGGGCCCTCCCCATAGCAATCAGCCCCAGCATTTT. The V and J genes are TRBV12-3 or TRBV12-4 and TRBJ1-5; no firm D call. Trimming cost V 0 bases and J 0 bases, with 15 bases left between them. The length of the CDR3 is 18 residues.

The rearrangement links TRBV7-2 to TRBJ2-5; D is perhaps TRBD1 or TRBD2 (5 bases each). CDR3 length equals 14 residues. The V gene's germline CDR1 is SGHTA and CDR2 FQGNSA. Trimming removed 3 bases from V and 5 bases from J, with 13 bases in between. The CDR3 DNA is TGTGCCAGCAGCTTGGGTCGGGGCTTGGAGACCCAGTACTTC. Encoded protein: CASSLGRGLETQYF.

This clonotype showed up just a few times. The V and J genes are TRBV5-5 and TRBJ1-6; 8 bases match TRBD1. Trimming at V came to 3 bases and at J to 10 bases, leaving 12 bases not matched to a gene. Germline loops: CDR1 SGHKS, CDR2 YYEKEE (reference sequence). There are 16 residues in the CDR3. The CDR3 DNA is TGTGCCAGCAGCTCCGATATTACAGGGGGAAGATCACCCCTCCACTTT. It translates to CASSSDITGGRSPLHF.

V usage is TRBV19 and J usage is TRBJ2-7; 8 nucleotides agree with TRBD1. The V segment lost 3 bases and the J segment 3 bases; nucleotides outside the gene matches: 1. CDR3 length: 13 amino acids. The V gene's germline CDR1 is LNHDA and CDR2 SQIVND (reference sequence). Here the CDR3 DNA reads TGTGCCAGTAGTATTACAGGGGGCTACGAGCAGTACTTC. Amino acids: CASSITGGYEQYF.

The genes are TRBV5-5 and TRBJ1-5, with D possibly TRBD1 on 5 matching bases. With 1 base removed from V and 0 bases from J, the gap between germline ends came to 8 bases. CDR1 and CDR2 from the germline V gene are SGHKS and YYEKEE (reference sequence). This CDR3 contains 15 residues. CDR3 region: CASSLFDSSNQPQHF. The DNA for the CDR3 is TGTGCCAGCAGCTTGTTTGACAGTAGCAATCAGCCCCAGCATTTT.

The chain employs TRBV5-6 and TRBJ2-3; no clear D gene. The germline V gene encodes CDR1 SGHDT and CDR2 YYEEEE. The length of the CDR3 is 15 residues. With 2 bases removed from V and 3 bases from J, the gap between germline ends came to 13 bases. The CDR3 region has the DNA TGTGCCAGCAGCTTTCTGGGAACCGGGACAGATACGCAGTATTTT. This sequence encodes CASSFLGTGTDTQYF.

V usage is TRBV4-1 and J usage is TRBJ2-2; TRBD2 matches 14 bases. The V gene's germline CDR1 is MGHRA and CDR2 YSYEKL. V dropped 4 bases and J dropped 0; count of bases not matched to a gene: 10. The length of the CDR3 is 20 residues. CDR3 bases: TGCGCCAGCAGCCGATCTTCTGGACTAGCGGGGGGCCCGAACACCGGGGAGCTGTTTTTT. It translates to CASSRSSGLAGGPNTGELFF.

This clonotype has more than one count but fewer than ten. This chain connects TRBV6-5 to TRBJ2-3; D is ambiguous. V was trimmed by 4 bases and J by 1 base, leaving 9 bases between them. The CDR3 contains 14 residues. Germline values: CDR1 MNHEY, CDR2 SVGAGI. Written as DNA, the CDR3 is TGTGCCAGCAGTTGGCAGACCCGCACAGATACGCAGTATTTT. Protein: CASSWQTRTDTQYF.

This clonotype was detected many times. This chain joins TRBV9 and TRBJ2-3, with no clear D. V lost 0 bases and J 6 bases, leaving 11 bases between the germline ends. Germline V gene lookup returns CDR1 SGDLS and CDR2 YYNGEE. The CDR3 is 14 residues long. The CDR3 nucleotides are TGTGCCAGCAGCGTAGAATTAAGGGCGGATACGCAGTATTTT. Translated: CASSVELRADTQYF.

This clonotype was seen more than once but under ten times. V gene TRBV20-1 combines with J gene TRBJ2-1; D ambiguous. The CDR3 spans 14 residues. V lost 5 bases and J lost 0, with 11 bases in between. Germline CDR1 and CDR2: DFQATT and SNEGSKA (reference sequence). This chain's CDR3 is CSAGPTSSYNEQFF. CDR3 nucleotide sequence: TGCAGTGCTGGCCCTACAAGCTCCTACAATGAGCAGTTCTTC.

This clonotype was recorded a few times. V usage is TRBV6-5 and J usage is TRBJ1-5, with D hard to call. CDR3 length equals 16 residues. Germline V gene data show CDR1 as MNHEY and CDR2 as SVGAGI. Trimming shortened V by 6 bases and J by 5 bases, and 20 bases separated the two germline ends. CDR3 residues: CASSPAGKVGYQPQHF. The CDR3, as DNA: TGTGCCAGCAGCCCCGCGGGCAAGGTTGGGTATCAGCCCCAGCATTTT.

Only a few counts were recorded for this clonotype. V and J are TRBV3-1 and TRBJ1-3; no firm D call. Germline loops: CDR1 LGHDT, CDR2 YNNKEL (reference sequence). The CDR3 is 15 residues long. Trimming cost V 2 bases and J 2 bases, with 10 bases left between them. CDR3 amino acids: CASSQSFDTGNTIYF. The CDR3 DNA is TGTGCCAGCAGCCAATCGTTCGATACTGGAAACACCATATATTTT.

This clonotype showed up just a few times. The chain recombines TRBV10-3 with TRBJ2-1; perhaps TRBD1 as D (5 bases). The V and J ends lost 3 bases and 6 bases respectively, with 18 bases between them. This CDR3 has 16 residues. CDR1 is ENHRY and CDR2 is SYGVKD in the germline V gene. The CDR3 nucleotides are TGTGCCATCAGTGACGCCACAGGCGTGGTAGGCAATGAGCAGTTCTTC. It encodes CAISDATGVVGNEQFF.

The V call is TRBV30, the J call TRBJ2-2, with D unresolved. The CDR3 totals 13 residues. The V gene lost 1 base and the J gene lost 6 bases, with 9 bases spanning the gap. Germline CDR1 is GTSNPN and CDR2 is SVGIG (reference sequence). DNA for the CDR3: TGTGCCTGGAGTGGCGTATTTGCCGGGGAGCTGTTTTTT. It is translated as CAWSGVFAGELFF.